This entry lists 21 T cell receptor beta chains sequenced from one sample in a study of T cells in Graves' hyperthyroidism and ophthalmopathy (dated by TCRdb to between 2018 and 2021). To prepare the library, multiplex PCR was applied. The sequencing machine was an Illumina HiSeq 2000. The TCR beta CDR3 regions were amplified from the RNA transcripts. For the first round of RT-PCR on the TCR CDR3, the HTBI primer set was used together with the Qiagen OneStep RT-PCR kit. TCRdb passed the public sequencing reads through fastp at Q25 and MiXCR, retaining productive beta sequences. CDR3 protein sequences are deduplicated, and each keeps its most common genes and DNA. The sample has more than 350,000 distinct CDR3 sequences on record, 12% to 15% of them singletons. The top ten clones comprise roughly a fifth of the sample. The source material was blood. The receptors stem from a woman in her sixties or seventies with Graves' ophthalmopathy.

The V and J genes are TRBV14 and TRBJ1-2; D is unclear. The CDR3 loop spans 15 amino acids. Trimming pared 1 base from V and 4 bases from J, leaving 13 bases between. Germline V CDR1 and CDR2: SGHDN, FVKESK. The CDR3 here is CASSQGHKALYGYTF. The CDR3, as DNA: TGTGCCAGCAGCCAAGGCCACAAGGCCCTCTATGGCTACACCTTC.

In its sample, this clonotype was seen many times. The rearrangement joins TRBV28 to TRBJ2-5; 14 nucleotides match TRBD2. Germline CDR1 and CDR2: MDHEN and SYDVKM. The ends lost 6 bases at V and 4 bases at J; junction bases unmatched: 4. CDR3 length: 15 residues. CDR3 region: CASRGGTSGRETQYF. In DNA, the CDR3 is TGTGCCAGCAGGGGAGGGACTAGCGGGAGAGAGACCCAGTACTTC.

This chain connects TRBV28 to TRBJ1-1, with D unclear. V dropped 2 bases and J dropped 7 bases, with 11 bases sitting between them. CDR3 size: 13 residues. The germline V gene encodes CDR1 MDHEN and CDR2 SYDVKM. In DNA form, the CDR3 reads TGTGCCAGCAGTTTAAACCCGGACCGTGAAGCTTTCTTT. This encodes CASSLNPDREAFF.

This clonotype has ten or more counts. In nucleotides, the CDR3 is TGTGCCAGCAGTCCGTCTGGGGAGGCCGTCCACGAGCAGTACTTC. Translated, it gives CASSPSGEAVHEQYF. This chain joins TRBV6-1 and TRBJ2-7; weak D call: TRBD2 (6 bases). V shed 5 bases and J shed 5 bases, with 19 bases lying between them. CDR1 is MNHNS, CDR2 SASEGT, per germline. This CDR3 contains 15 residues.

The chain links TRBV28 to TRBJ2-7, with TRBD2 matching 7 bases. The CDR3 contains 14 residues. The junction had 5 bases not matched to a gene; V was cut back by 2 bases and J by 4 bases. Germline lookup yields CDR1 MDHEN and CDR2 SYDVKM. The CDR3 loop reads CASSLTSAYYEQYF. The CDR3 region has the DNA TGTGCCAGCAGTTTAACTAGCGCCTATTACGAGCAGTACTTC.

CDR3 sequence reads: CASSTRQAGGRTEAFF. CDR3 DNA sequence: TGTGCCAGCAGTACCAGACAGGCCGGAGGGCGGACTGAAGCTTTCTTT. The chain uses TRBV12-3 or TRBV12-4 and TRBJ1-1; weak D call: TRBD1 (6 bases). Trimming removed 5 bases from V and 5 bases from J, with 21 bases in between. The CDR3 spans 16 residues.

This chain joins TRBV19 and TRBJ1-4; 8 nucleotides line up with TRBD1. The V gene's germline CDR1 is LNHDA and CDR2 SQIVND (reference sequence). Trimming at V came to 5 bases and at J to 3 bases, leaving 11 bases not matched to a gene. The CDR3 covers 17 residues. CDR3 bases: TGTGCCAGTAGTTCTAGACCGCAGGGGGCAGCTAATGAAAAACTGTTTTTT. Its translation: CASSSRPQGAANEKLFF.

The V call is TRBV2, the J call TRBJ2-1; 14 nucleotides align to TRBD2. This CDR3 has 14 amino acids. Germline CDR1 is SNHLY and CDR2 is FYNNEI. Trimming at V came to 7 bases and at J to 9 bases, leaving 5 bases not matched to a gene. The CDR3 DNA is TGTGCCAGCAAGGGGACTAGCGGGAGAAGTGAGCAGTTCTTC. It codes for CASKGTSGRSEQFF.

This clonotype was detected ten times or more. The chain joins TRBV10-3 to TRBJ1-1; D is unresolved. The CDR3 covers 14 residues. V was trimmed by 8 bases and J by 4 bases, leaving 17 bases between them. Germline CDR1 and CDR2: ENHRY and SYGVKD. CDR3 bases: TGTGCCATCCGATCTGGAGGGAGAGCCACTGAAGCTTTCTTT. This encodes CAIRSGGRATEAFF.

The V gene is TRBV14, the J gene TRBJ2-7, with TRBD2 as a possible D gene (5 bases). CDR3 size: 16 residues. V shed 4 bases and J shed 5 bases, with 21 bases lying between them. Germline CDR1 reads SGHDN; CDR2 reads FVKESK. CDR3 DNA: TGTGCCAGCAGCCCCCGACCGGGGAGATTTAGCGACGAGCAGTACTTC. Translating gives CASSPRPGRFSDEQYF.

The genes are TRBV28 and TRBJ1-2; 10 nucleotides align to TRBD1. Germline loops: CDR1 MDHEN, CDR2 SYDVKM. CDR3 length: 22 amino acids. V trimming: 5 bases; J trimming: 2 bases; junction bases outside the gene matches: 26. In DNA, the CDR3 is TGTGCCAGCAGTCCGTTGTTGACCCTAAGGTTTTCGGGGACAGGGGAGAACTATGGCTACACCTTC. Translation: CASSPLLTLRFSGTGENYGYTF.

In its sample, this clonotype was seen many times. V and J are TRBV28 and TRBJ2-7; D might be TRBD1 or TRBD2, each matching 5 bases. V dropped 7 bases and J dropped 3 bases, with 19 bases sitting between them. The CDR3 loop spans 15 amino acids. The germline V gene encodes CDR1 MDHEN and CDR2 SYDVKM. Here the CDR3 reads CASTDMGRQGYEQYF. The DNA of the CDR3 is TGTGCCAGCACCGATATGGGACGGCAAGGCTACGAGCAGTACTTC.

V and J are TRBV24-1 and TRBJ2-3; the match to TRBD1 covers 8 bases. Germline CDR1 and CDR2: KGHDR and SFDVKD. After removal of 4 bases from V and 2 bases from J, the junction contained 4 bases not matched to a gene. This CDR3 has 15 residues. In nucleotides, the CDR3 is TGTGCCACCAGTGAGGGGACAGGCAACACAGATACGCAGTATTTT. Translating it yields CATSEGTGNTDTQYF.

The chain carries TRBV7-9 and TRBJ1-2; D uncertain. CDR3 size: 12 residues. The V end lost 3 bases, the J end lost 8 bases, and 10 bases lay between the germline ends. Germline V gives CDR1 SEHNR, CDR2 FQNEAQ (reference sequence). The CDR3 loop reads CASSFSADGYTF. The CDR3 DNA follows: TGTGCCAGCAGCTTTTCGGCCGACGGCTACACCTTC.

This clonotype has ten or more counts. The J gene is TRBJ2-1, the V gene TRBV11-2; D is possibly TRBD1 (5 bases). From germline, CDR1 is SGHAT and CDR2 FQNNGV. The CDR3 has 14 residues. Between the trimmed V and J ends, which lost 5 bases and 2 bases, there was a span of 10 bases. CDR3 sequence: CASSPHRTYNEQFF. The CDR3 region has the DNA TGTGCCAGCAGCCCCCACAGGACCTACAATGAGCAGTTCTTC.

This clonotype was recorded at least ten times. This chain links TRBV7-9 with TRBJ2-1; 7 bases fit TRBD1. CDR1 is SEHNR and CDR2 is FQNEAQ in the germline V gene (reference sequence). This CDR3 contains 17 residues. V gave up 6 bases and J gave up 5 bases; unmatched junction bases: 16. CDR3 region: CASRHPLTGSRDNEQFF. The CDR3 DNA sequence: TGTGCCAGCAGACATCCCCTGACAGGGTCGAGGGACAATGAGCAGTTCTTC.

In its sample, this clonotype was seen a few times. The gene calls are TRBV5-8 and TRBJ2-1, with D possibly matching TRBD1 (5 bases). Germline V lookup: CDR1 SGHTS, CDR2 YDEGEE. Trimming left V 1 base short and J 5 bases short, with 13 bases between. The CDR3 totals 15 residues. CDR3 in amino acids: CASSLPGGQNNEQFF. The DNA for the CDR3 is TGTGCCAGCAGCTTGCCAGGCGGACAAAACAATGAGCAGTTCTTC. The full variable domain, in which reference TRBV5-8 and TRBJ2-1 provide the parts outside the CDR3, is EAGVTQSPTHLIKTRGQQATLRCSPISGHTSVYWYQQALGLGLQFLLWYDEGEERNRGNFPPRFSGRQFPNYSSELNVNALELEDSALYLCASSLPGGQNNEQFFGPGTRLTVL.

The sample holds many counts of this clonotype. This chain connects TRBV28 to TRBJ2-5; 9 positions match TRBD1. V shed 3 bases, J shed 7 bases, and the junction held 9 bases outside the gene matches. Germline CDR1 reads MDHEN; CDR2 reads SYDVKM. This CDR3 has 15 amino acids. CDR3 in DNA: TGTGCCAGCAGTTTCAGGACAGGGGTACTAGGGACCCAGTACTTC. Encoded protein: CASSFRTGVLGTQYF.

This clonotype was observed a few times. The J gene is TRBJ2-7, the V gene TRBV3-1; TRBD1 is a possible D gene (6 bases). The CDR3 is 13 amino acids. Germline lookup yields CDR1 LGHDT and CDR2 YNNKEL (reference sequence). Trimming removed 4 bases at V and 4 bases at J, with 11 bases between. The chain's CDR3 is CASSRGQFYEQYF. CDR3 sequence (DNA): TGTGCCAGCAGCCGCGGACAGTTTTACGAGCAGTACTTC.

CDR3 amino acids: CATSKDRVSSYNEQFF. The CDR3 DNA sequence: TGTGCCACCAGCAAAGACAGGGTCAGCTCCTACAATGAGCAGTTCTTC. The chain has TRBV15 and TRBJ2-1; the match to TRBD1 covers 7 bases. With V trimmed by 4 bases and J by 0 bases, 6 bases remained unmatched. CDR3 size: 16 residues. CDR1 and CDR2 from the germline V gene are LNHNV and YYDKDF (reference sequence).

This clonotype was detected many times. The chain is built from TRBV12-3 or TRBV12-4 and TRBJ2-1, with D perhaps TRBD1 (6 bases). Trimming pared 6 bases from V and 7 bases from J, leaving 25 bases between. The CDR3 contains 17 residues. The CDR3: CASSRGKRSAQGNEQFF. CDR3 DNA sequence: TGTGCCAGCAGCCGTGGTAAGCGTTCCGCTCAGGGGAATGAGCAGTTCTTC.